Reported below is one TCR beta chain. Original processing notes: Amplification from reference gene primers served as the basis for estimated nucleated cell counts. Sequenced by immunoSEQ multiplex PCR; TCRdb stores in-frame clones only, minus some. V, J and clone size were drawn from that table, and D and trimming were deduced from the DNA. The sample includes around 190,000 clones, roughly 78% of them seen just once. The CDR3 is 14 residues long. Per germline, CDR1 SGHTA and CDR2 FQGNSA. Trimming removed 8 bases from V and 0 bases from J; junction bases left unmatched: 4. This entry comes from a study of blood T cell repertoires in COVID-19. Across the whole study: Material from acute and convalescent COVID-19 was sourced from the United States, Italy and Spain. The analysed material was cDNA or gDNA that came from T cells, B-cell-depleted T cells, or PBMCs.

This receptor was identified in a man in his 70s with active or convalescent COVID-19. The sequenced material came from peripheral blood. This chain links TRBV7-2 with TRBJ2-3, with 8 bases that match TRBD2. The CDR3 DNA follows: TGTGCCAGCCAACGGGGGGGTAGCACAGATACGCAGTATTTT. Translated: CASQRGGSTDTQYF. Together with reference TRBV7-2 and TRBJ2-3, the CDR3 gives the full variable domain: GAGVSQSPSNKVTEKGKDVELRCDPISGHTALYWYRQSLGQGLEFLIYFQGNSAPDKSGLPSDRFSAERTGGSVSTLTIQRTQQEDSAVYLCASQRGGSTDTQYFGPGTRLTVL.